This T cell receptor beta chain was captured in a study of OX40 agonist ivuxolimab in advanced cancers. Study as a whole: It was ivuxolimab, an agonistic anti-OX40 (CD134) antibody, that patients were treated with. Aged roughly 23 to 80 with a mean of approximately 60 years, they were approximately 80% male.

Details on this clone: Antigen specificity is unknown.

The protocol was immunoSEQ multiplex PCR, while the TCRdb copy is restricted to in-frame clones and leaves out a portion. Seen here are tens of thousands of clones, roughly 86% observed once, and the top ten hold approximately 1%. Study results and limitations: Compared with CD4+, CD8+ T cells on average had more expanded clones. Low normalized T-cell clonal expansion was additionally recorded for some nonresponders.

The germline gives CDR1 MDHEN, CDR2 SYDVKM. There are 15 residues in the CDR3. V lost 3 bases and J 3 bases, leaving 12 bases between the germline ends. The chain joins TRBV28 to TRBJ1-3; a weak D match, TRBD1 (6 bases). The sequence came from an adult with an advanced solid tumor such as melanoma, head and neck, liver or kidney cancer. Sequencing used CD4+ or CD8+ T cells sorted from blood, obtained in a trial of the OX40 agonist ivuxolimab. DNA for the CDR3: TGTGCCAGCAGTTTTCAGGGGATTCGTGGAAACACCATATATTTT. Protein: CASSFQGIRGNTIYF.